Reported below is one T cell receptor beta chain. Its antigen is currently unknown. CD45RA-negative memory and CD45RA+ naive subsets were split from the CD4+ cells. Clones were read by immunoSEQ multiplex PCR, and TCRdb kept only the in-frame ones, dropping some. The profile covers some 2 million clones, with approximately 95% appearing a single time and roughly 0.13% taken by the ten largest. This sample stems from a study of shared clonotypes between healthy human individuals. Findings and caveats of the study: Only a few donors were included, so the genetic and exposure-history diversity represented was limited.

With 1 base clipped from V and 5 bases from J, the junction kept 9 bases outside the gene matches. CDR3 length: 16 amino acids. Germline CDR1 MDHEN, CDR2 SYDVKM. The receptor's source is a man between 18 and 29 years old in good health. The J gene is TRBJ2-7, the V gene TRBV28; 9 bases align to TRBD2. Sequenced sample: naive CD4+ T cells sorted from blood. Subset specified: CD45RA+ positively selected. The CDR3 region is CASSLSFGAGGHEQYF. CDR3 nucleotides: TGTGCCAGCAGTTTATCTTTCGGAGCGGGGGGCCACGAGCAGTACTTC.